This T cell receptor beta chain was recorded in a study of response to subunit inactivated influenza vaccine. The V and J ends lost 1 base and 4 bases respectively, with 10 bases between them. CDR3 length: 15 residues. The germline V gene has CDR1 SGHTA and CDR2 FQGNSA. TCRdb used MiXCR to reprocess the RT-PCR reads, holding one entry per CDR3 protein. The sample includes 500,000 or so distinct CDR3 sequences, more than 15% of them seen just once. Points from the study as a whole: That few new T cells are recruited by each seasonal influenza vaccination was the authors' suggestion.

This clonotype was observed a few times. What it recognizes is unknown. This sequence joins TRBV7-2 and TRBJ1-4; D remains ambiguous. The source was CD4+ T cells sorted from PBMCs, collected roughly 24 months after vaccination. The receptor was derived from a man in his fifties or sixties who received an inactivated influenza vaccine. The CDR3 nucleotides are TGTGCCAGCAGCTTAGATCGGCAGAGTAATGAAAAACTGTTTTTT. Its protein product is CASSLDRQSNEKLFF.